These 20 T cell receptor beta chains were all obtained from the same sample, sequenced in a study of blood T cell repertoires in COVID-19. Generated by immunoSEQ multiplex PCR, the TCRdb table keeps only in-frame clones and is missing some. Of about 200,000 clones detected, 80% appear once; the ten largest clones hold about 7%. The source material was peripheral blood. All receptors derive from a man between 60 and 75 years old with acute or convalescent COVID-19.

The rearrangement links TRBV6-5 to TRBJ2-7; 9 bases align to TRBD1. The CDR3 runs to 14 residues. The V and J ends lost 7 bases and 2 bases, in that order; junction bases with no gene match: 6. The germline gives CDR1 MNHEY, CDR2 SVGAGI. The CDR3 loop reads CASKWTGAAYEQYF. CDR3 in DNA: TGTGCCAGCAAGTGGACAGGGGCAGCCTACGAGCAGTACTTC.

V and J are TRBV3-1 (or the pseudogene TRBV3-2) and TRBJ1-1; D possibly corresponds to TRBD1 (6 bases). There are 12 residues in the CDR3. Germline V gene lookup returns CDR1 LGHDT and CDR2 YNNKEL (reference sequence). V shed 4 bases and J shed 5 bases, with 8 bases lying between them. CDR3 in DNA: TGTGCCAGCAGCCCAGGGGAGACTGAAGCTTTCTTT. Translation gives CASSPGETEAFF.

V and J are TRBV19 and TRBJ1-5; no firm D call. Germline V lookup: CDR1 LNHDA, CDR2 SQIVND (reference sequence). The CDR3 contains 15 residues. The V gene lost 4 bases and the J gene lost 0 bases, with 10 bases spanning the gap. The CDR3 nucleotides read TGTGCCAGTAGTACCCCGACGGGTAGCAATCAGCCCCAGCATTTT. Amino acids: CASSTPTGSNQPQHF.

This clone was observed a single time. J is TRBJ1-1 and V is TRBV12-3 or TRBV12-4; D gene unclear. CDR3 length equals 11 residues. Trimming removed 6 bases at V and 7 bases at J, with 9 bases between. CDR3 amino acids: CASRAGFEAFF. The CDR3 DNA sequence: TGTGCCAGCAGGGCAGGCTTTGAAGCTTTCTTT.

The chain couples TRBV27 to TRBJ2-3; 11 bases align to TRBD2. Germline lookup yields CDR1 MNHEY and CDR2 SMNVEV (reference sequence). V lost 5 bases and J lost 6; bases outside the gene matches: 10. The CDR3 extends over 16 amino acids. This CDR3 is CASSPLLAGGTDTQYF. The CDR3 nucleotides are TGTGCCAGCAGTCCTCTGCTAGCGGGAGGTACGGATACGCAGTATTTT.

This sequence joins TRBV6-4 and TRBJ1-2; 8 positions match TRBD1. V shed 6 bases and J 8 bases; nucleotides not matched to a gene: 5. The CDR3 loop spans 12 amino acids. Germline values: CDR1 MRHNA, CDR2 SNTAGT. The CDR3 bases are TGTGCCAGCAGGGGGACAGGAACAGGCTACACCTTC. Its translation is CASRGTGTGYTF.

The chain joins TRBV7-8 to TRBJ2-5; 9 positions agree with TRBD2. The germline V gene encodes CDR1 SGHVS and CDR2 FQNEAQ. The CDR3 totals 16 residues. J lost 5 bases, V lost 5 bases, and 12 bases had no gene match. The CDR3 reads CASSQSAGGVRETQYF. Written as DNA, the CDR3 is TGTGCCAGCAGCCAATCAGCGGGGGGAGTCCGGGAGACCCAGTACTTC.

The rearrangement uses TRBV10-2 and TRBJ2-2; 12 bases are shared with TRBD2. The junction had 5 bases not matched to a gene; V was cut back by 6 bases and J by 6 bases. The CDR3 length is 15 residues. CDR1 is WSHSY, CDR2 SAAADI, per germline. This chain's CDR3 is CASSRGLAGPGELFF. CDR3 sequence (DNA): TGCGCCAGCAGCCGTGGACTAGCGGGACCCGGGGAGCTGTTTTTT.

The CDR3 bases are TGTGCCAGCAGCGCCAGAGAGCCCGGGACTAGCGGGAGGGAGAACCGATACAATGAGCAGTTCTTC. Protein product: CASSAREPGTSGRENRYNEQFF. V usage is TRBV9 and J usage is TRBJ2-1; 16 bases fit TRBD2. The germline gives CDR1 SGDLS, CDR2 YYNGEE. This CDR3 is 22 amino acids long. Germline trimming cut 3 bases from V and 4 bases from J; bases unmatched to any gene: 19.

CDR3 sequence: CASSQDGRVAGYTF. Here the CDR3 DNA reads TGTGCCAGCAGCCAAGATGGGCGGGTCGCTGGCTACACCTTC. The chain carries TRBV3-1 (or the pseudogene TRBV3-2) and TRBJ1-2; D gene uncertain. This CDR3 has 14 amino acids. V dropped 0 bases and J dropped 7 bases, with 12 bases sitting between them. CDR1 is LGHDT, CDR2 YNNKEL, per germline (reference sequence).

As DNA, the CDR3 is TGTGCCAGCAGCTCAACGGGGTCGGTCCTCGAGGAGCAGTACTTC. Encoded protein: CASSSTGSVLEEQYF. V usage is TRBV7-2 and J usage is TRBJ2-7; D is perhaps TRBD2 (5 bases). This CDR3 region has 15 residues. V was cut by 4 bases and J by 7 bases, with 20 bases left in between. Germline V gene data show CDR1 as SGHTA and CDR2 as FQGNSA.

J is TRBJ2-3 and V is TRBV27, with TRBD1 as a possible D gene (5 bases). The CDR3 is 15 residues long. Per the germline V gene, CDR1 is MNHEY and CDR2 is SMNVEV (reference sequence). Between the trimmed V and J ends, which lost 3 bases and 0 bases, there was a span of 10 bases. CDR3 residues: CASSLKGSSTDTQYF. Here the CDR3 DNA reads TGTGCCAGCAGTTTGAAGGGGTCTAGCACAGATACGCAGTATTTT.

This clone came up once. The V call is TRBV5-6, the J call TRBJ2-1, with TRBD2 matching 9 bases. J lost 7 bases, V lost 4 bases, and 15 bases had no gene match. This CDR3 has 17 amino acids. CDR1 SGHDT and CDR2 YYEEEE come from the germline V gene. CDR3 loop: CASSSYFSGGVWNEQFF. DNA for the CDR3: TGTGCCAGCAGCAGTTATTTTAGCGGGGGAGTATGGAATGAGCAGTTCTTC.

About this clone itself: The sample contains more than one DNA sequence encoding this CDR3. The chain carries TRBV18 and TRBJ1-4; possibly TRBD1 for D (6 bases). The CDR3 extends over 16 amino acids. V was trimmed by 3 bases and J by 2 bases, leaving 13 bases between them. Germline lookup yields CDR1 KGHSH and CDR2 LQKENI. As DNA, the CDR3 is TGTGCCAGCTCACCTTTACAGGGTAGGACTAATGAAAAACTGTTTTTT. Its translation is CASSPLQGRTNEKLFF. Supplemented by reference TRBV18 and TRBJ1-4, the full variable domain reads NAGVMQNPRHLVRRRGQEARLRCSPMKGHSHVYWYRQLPEEGLKFMVYLQKENIIDESGMPKERFSAEFPKEGPSILRIQQVVRGDSAAYFCASSPLQGRTNEKLFFGSGTQLSVL.

This chain connects TRBV28 to TRBJ1-1; D unresolved. V lost 10 bases and J 0 bases, leaving 18 bases between the germline ends. Germline lookup yields CDR1 MDHEN and CDR2 SYDVKM. The length of the CDR3 is 15 residues. The CDR3 loop reads CAIYGKGVMNTEAFF. The CDR3 DNA sequence: TGTGCCATCTACGGGAAGGGAGTCATGAACACTGAAGCTTTCTTT.

This chain joins TRBV6-6 and TRBJ2-3; the match to TRBD2 covers 14 bases. The CDR3 runs to 15 residues. The germline V gene has CDR1 MNHNY and CDR2 SVGAGI (reference sequence). Trimming took 6 bases from V and 6 from J; bases not matched to a gene: 5. The CDR3 DNA reads as TGTGCCAGCAGGACGACTAGCGGGGGGGCGGATACGCAGTATTTT. Translating gives CASRTTSGGADTQYF.

The J gene is TRBJ2-1, the V gene TRBV2; 7 bases agree with TRBD2. V lost 7 bases and J lost 5; bases outside the gene matches: 5. The CDR3 contains 13 residues. Germline V gives CDR1 SNHLY, CDR2 FYNNEI. The CDR3 spells CASKRGPNNEQFF. For the CDR3, the DNA is TGTGCCAGCAAGCGGGGCCCAAACAATGAGCAGTTCTTC.

The chain carries TRBV18 and TRBJ1-1, with TRBD1 identical over 9 bases. There are 15 residues in the CDR3. V lost 6 bases to trimming and J lost 5 bases; unmatched junction nucleotides: 10. The germline gives CDR1 KGHSH, CDR2 LQKENI. The CDR3 here is CASSDRGRGKTEAFF. CDR3 in DNA: TGTGCCAGCTCGGACAGGGGTCGAGGGAAGACTGAAGCTTTCTTT. The full variable domain, rest sourced from reference TRBV18 and TRBJ1-1, is NAGVMQNPRHLVRRRGQEARLRCSPMKGHSHVYWYRQLPEEGLKFMVYLQKENIIDESGMPKERFSAEFPKEGPSILRIQQVVRGDSAAYFCASSDRGRGKTEAFFGQGTRLTVV.

The V call is TRBV12-3 or TRBV12-4, the J call TRBJ1-4, with unresolved D. V lost 3 bases and J lost 4, with 3 bases in between. This CDR3 region has 12 residues. The CDR3 region has the DNA TGTGCCAGCAGTTTTCTTAATGAAAAACTGTTTTTT. It yields the protein CASSFLNEKLFF.

The CDR3 is CASSFQRGGETQYF. As DNA, the CDR3 is TGTGCCAGCAGCTTCCAACGAGGGGGAGAGACCCAGTACTTC. V and J are TRBV7-2 and TRBJ2-5, with a possible D match to TRBD1 (6 bases). Trimming shortened V by 3 bases and J by 4 bases, and 12 bases separated the two germline ends. CDR3 length equals 14 residues. Germline V gives CDR1 SGHTA, CDR2 FQGNSA.